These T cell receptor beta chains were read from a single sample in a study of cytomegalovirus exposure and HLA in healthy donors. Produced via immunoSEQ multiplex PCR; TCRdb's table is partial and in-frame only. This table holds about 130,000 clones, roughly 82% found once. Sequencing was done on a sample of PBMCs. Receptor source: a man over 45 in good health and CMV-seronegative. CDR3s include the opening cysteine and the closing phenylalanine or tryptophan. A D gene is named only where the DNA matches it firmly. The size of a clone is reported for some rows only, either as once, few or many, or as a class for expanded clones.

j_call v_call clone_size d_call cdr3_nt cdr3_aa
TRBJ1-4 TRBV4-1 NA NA TGCGCCAGCAGCCTTATTTTTTGGGGGGGGAAGGAAAAACTGTTTTTT CASSLIFWGGKEKLFF
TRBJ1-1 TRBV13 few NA TGTGCCAGCAGCCAGGGGTATCGGATGAACACTGAAGCTTTCTTT CASSQGYRMNTEAFF
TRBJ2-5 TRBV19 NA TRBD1 TGTGCCAGTAGTATAGCTTATGGACAGGGATTGGAGACCCAGTACTTC CASSIAYGQGLETQYF
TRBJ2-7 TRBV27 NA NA TGTGCCAGCAGCACACAGGTGGCCGGCTACGAGCAGTACTTC CASSTQVAGYEQYF
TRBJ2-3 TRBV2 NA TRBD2 TGTGCCAGCAGTGGGGTAGCGGGGGCCACAGATACGCAGTATTTT CASSGVAGATDTQYF
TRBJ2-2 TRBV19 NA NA TGTGCCAGTAGTTTGACCCACAGCACCGGGGAGCTGTTTTTT CASSLTHSTGELFF
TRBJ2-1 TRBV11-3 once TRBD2 TGTGCCAGCAGCCCCACTAGCGGGGGCCGCAATGAGCAGTTCTTC CASSPTSGGRNEQFF
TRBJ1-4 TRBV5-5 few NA TGTGCCAGCAGCGTACTACCAGGAGGAACTAATGAAAAACTGTTTTTT CASSVLPGGTNEKLFF
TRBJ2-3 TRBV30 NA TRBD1 TGTGCCTGGGCAATGGACAGGCGGAGGACAGATACGCAGTATTTT CAWAMDRRRTDTQYF
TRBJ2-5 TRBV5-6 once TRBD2 TGTGCCAGCAGCTTGTTTGCGGGGGGTTATCAAGAGACCCAGTACTTC CASSLFAGGYQETQYF
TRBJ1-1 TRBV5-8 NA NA TGTGCCAGCAGCTTGGACAGGAACACTGAAGCTTTCTTT CASSLDRNTEAFF
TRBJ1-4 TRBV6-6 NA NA TGTGCCACTGTCGACAGTTTGGATGAAAAACTGTTTTTT CATVDSLDEKLFF
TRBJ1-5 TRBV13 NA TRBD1 TGTGCCAGAAGGACAGGGCGGAAGGATCAGCCCCAGCATTTT CARRTGRKDQPQHF
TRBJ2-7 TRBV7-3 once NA TGTGCCAGCAGCTTAGGGGCCCTCGACGAGCAGTACTTC CASSLGALDEQYF
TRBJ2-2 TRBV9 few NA TGTGCCAGCAGCGTAGGCAGGGGTGGCACCGGGGAGCTGTTTTTT CASSVGRGGTGELFF
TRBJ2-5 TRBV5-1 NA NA TGCGCCAGCATGGGGGCAGAAGAGACCCAGTACTTC CASMGAEETQYF
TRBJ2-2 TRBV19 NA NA TGTGCCAGTAGTAGACAGGAGTACAGGGAGCTGTTTTTT CASSRQEYRELFF
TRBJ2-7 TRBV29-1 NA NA TGCAGCGTTGAAGAAGTGGGCTCCGAGCAGTACTTC CSVEEVGSEQYF
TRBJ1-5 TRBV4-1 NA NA TGCGCCAGCAGCCAAGGCCCGGTATATGGCAATCAGCCCCAGCATTTT CASSQGPVYGNQPQHF
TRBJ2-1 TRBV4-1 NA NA TGCGCCAGCAGCTCGAGAAGGGGATTAGGGTTGACCTACAATGAGCAGTTCTTC CASSSRRGLGLTYNEQFF
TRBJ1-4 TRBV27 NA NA TGTGCCAGCAGTTTAGGGGGGGCTGAAAAACTGTTTTTT CASSLGGAEKLFF
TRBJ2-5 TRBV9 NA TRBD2 TGTGCCAGCAGCGTCTCACTGGGACTAGCGGGGGGAGGACAAGAGACCCAGTACTTC CASSVSLGLAGGGQETQYF
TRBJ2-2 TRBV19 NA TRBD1 TGTGCCAGTACCGGACAGGCGAACACCGGGGAGCTGTTTTTT CASTGQANTGELFF
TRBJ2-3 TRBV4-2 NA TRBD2 TGTGCCAGCAGCCAGTCTCTCACTAGCGGTGCAGATACGCAGTATTTT CASSQSLTSGADTQYF
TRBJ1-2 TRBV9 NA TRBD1 TGTGCCAGTACTCGGGACAGAGAAAACTATGGCTACACCTTC CASTRDRENYGYTF
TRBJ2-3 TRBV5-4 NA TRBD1 TGTGCCAGCAGACGGACAGGGGGCGACGCAGATACGCAGTATTTT CASRRTGGDADTQYF
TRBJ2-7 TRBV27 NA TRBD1 TGTGCCAGCAGTTTATGGGGCAGGGGGTCGGACGAGCAGTACTTC CASSLWGRGSDEQYF
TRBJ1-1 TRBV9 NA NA TGTGCCAGCAGCGTAGGTGGCAGGTTGAACACTGAAGCTTTCTTT CASSVGGRLNTEAFF
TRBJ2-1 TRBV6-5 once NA TGTGCCAGCAGTTACGAACGGGGGGCCTTCGATGAGCAGTTCTTC CASSYERGAFDEQFF
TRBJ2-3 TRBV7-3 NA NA TGTGCCAGCAGCCGAGGCCGACAGACTGTCACAGATACGCAGTATTTT CASSRGRQTVTDTQYF
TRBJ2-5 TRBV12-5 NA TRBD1 TGTGCTAGTGGTTTGGCAGGGACAGGGGGAGAGACCCAGTACTTC CASGLAGTGGETQYF
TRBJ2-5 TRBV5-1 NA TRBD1 TGCGCCAGCAGCTACCCCTTGAGAGGGGGCAGGGAGACCCAGTACTTC CASSYPLRGGRETQYF
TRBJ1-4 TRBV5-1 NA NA TGCGCCAGCAGCTCTGACGGGGGTTCGTTTGAAAAACTGTTTTTT CASSSDGGSFEKLFF
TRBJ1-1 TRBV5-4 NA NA TGTGCCAGCAGCTTTTTAAAGGACGGACAAGAAGCTTTCTTT CASSFLKDGQEAFF
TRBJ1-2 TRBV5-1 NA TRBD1 TGCGCCAGCAGTCCCGACAGGGTGAGAGGCTACACCTTC CASSPDRVRGYTF
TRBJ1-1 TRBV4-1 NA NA TGCGCCAGCAGAAAAGACAGCCTCAAAGGCCCTTACACTGAAGCTTTCTTT CASRKDSLKGPYTEAFF
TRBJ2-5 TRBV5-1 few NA TGCGCCAGCAGCTTGGACGGGGGAGTACAAGAGACCCAGTACTTC CASSLDGGVQETQYF
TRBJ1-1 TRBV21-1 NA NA TGTGCCAGCAGCAAAGGGAGGGGACAGTCTCGAACTGAAGCTTTCTTT CASSKGRGQSRTEAFF
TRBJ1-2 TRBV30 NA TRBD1 TGTGCCTGGATCTGGACAGGGGGAAGTCGGGACGGCTACACCTTC CAWIWTGGSRDGYTF
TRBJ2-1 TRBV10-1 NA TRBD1 TGCGCCAGCAGTGAGTACACAGGGGCATCGTCCAATGAGCAGTTCTTC CASSEYTGASSNEQFF
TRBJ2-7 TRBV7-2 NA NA TGCGCCAGCAGCCCACCGGGACTTACCTACGAGCAGTACTTC CASSPPGLTYEQYF
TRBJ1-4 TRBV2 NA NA TGTGCCAGCAGCCCAGGACAGTTGGCAACTAATGAAAAACTGTTTTTT CASSPGQLATNEKLFF